Sequencing of this TCR beta chain was carried out in a study of T cell responses to AZD1222 COVID-19 vaccine. Germline assignment: CDR1 PRHDT and CDR2 FYEKMQ (reference sequence). The CDR3 runs to 13 residues. Trimming shortened V by 3 bases and J by 1 base, and 6 bases separated the two germline ends. The data were produced by immunoSEQ multiplex PCR, yet TCRdb's version contains in-frame clones alone and is incomplete. The sample yields about 83,000 clones, 75% to 90% seen once. This clone was seen more than once but under ten times. This sequence was found in an adult in good health. Sequences were derived from peripheral blood, sampled on day 0 of AZD1222 vaccination. The V gene is TRBV13, the J gene TRBJ1-1, with no clear D. DNA of the CDR3: TGTGCCAGCAGCTTGAGGCCGAACACTGAAGCTTTCTTT. Translating it yields CASSLRPNTEAFF.